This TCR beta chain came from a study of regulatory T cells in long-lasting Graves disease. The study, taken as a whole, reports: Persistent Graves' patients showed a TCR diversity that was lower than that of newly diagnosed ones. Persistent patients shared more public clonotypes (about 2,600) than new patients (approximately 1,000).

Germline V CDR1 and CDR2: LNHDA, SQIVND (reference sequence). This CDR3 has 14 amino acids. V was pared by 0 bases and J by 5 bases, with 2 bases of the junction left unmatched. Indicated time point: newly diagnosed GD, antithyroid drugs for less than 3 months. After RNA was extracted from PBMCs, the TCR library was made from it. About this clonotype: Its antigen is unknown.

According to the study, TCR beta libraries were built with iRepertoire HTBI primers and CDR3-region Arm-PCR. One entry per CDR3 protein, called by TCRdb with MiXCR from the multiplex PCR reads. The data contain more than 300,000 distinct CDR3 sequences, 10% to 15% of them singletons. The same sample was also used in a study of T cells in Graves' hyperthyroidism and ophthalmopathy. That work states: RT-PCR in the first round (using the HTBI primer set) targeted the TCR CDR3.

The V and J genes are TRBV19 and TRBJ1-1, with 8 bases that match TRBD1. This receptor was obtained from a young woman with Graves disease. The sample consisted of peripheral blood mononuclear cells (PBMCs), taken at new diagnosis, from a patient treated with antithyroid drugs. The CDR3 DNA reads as TGTGCCAGTAGTATAGATTGGACAGGGACTGAAGCTTTCTTT. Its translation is CASSIDWTGTEAFF.